This TCR beta chain was sequenced for a study of T cell responses to AZD1222 COVID-19 vaccine. The CDR3 covers 16 residues. Germline V CDR1 and CDR2: SGHVS, FQNEAQ. Deletions cut 0 bases from V and 2 bases from J, with 14 bases between. Overall study results and limits: A rise in Spike-specific TCR breadth and depth followed two AZD1222 doses. Donor demographics were predominantly white British with a female majority; clonal diversity may be underestimated.

A word on this clone: Its target is not known.

TCRdb's copy holds only in-frame clones and misses some; the assay was immunoSEQ multiplex PCR. This table has roughly 140,000 clones, around 91% appearing once. The TCR originated in an adult in good health. Here the sequenced sample was peripheral blood, taken on day 0 of AZD1222 vaccination. The genes are TRBV7-8 and TRBJ2-7; D gene unclear. The CDR3, as DNA: TGTGCCAGCAGCTTAGCCGGTGTGGGCCGGCCCTACGAGCAGTACTTC. Its translation: CASSLAGVGRPYEQYF.